Below, one TCR beta chain is given with its context. As yet, its antigen is unknown. The data originate from a study of Ad26.COV2.S vaccination and SARS-CoV-2 variants. Study information: Donor participated within the Ad26.COV2.S arm of the COV1001 trial.

Some clones are missing from TCRdb's copy, which holds only in-frame ones; the method was immunoSEQ multiplex PCR. Of just under 250,000 clones listed, roughly 90% were seen once; the top ten hold roughly a tenth. The treatment was: about 20 received Ad26.COV2.S at low or high dose, single or two shots; 5 received placebo; per-sample allocation not given. Collection of samples fell on day 63 after the first vaccine or placebo injection. Boston provided a donor who was an adult aged 18-55 years. Wuhan-strain SARS-CoV-2 spike was expressed by the Ad26 vector that made up the vaccine. Study findings and constraints: Analyses of TCR breadth and depth may have underestimated total T cell responses.

Germline V gene sequence: CDR1 SQVTM, CDR2 ANQGSEA. CDR3 size: 14 residues. Unmatched junction bases numbered 0, after V lost 1 base and J lost 3 bases. The receptor comes from a person aged 18-60 years who received the Ad26.COV2.S COVID-19 vaccine or a placebo. The sequences come from peripheral blood, collected in a trial of Ad26.COV2.S vaccine versus placebo. The rearrangement joins TRBV29-1 to TRBJ2-1, with TRBD2 matching over 10 bases. CDR3 DNA: TGCAGCGTTGAAGTAGCGGGAGGCTACAATGAGCAGTTCTTC. It specifies CSVEVAGGYNEQFF.